The clone carrying this T cell receptor beta chain was seen more than once but under ten times. The data were obtained in a study of blood T cells in healthy people across ages. V was cut by 1 base and J by 4 bases, with 11 bases left in between. Germline assignment: CDR1 SGHRS and CDR2 YFSETQ. There are 14 residues in the CDR3. Primers used in a second PCR of about 6 to 11 cycles were a sample-barcoded 5' primer and a J-beta primer mix. One entry per CDR3 protein results from TCRdb running MiXCR on the 5' RACE reads. Of 1.4 million or so distinct CDR3 sequences listed, about 45% are singletons. The clonotype was recovered from a woman aged 18-29 years in good health. This chain uses TRBV5-1 with TRBJ1-1; tentatively, D is TRBD1 (6 bases). The sample taken for sequencing was blood. CDR3 DNA: TGCGCCAGCAGCTTGTCAGGGGAGGGCACTGAAGCTTTCTTT. As protein: CASSLSGEGTEAFF.